The 4 T cell receptor beta chains below all came from one sample that was sequenced in a study of T cell clonotyping in hematopoietic cell transplantation. Profiling relied on immunoSEQ multiplex PCR, and the TCRdb table lists in-frame clones only, not all of them. Among about 76,000 clones listed, 90% to 96% were seen once. The time point is: recipient sample about 28 days before transplant, after cytoreduction. This material consisted of peripheral blood mononuclear cells, taken before stem cell transplant. These receptor sequences come from a woman aged 50 to 65 with acute myeloid leukemia. Some clones in this sample may be carry-over from other donors' samples.

The chain has TRBV6-5 and TRBJ1-4, with D unclear. Germline CDR1 and CDR2: MNHEY and SVGAGI. V was trimmed by 4 bases and J by 0 bases, leaving 6 bases between them. CDR3 length: 14 amino acids. CDR3 in DNA: TGTGCCAGCAGTTCAGCTGCAACTAATGAAAAACTGTTTTTT. This codes for CASSSAATNEKLFF.

The gene calls are TRBV6-1 and TRBJ1-1, with D uncertain. The V gene lost 3 bases and the J gene lost 1 base, with 6 bases spanning the gap. CDR1 MNHNS and CDR2 SASEGT come from the germline V gene. There are 13 residues in the CDR3. The CDR3 loop is CASSDNRNTEAFF. The CDR3 coding sequence is TGTGCCAGCAGTGATAACAGGAACACTGAAGCTTTCTTT.

The chain joins TRBV19 to TRBJ1-6; no firm D call. The CDR3 covers 15 residues. The V end lost 5 bases, the J end lost 3 bases, and 11 bases lay between the germline ends. The germline CDR1 and CDR2 sequences are LNHDA and SQIVND (reference sequence). The DNA of the CDR3 is TGTGCCAGTAGTCCCCAGCTGAACTATAATTCACCCCTCCACTTT. Its protein is CASSPQLNYNSPLHF. Looking up the rest from reference TRBV19 and TRBJ1-6 gives the full variable domain: DGGITQSPKYLFRKEGQNVTLSCEQNLNHDAMYWYRQDPGQGLRLIYYSQIVNDFQKGDIAEGYSVSREKKESFPLTVTSAQKNPTAFYLCASSPQLNYNSPLHFGNGTRLTVT.

The chain joins TRBV9 to TRBJ1-2; possible D gene TRBD1, 6 bases. The germline V gene encodes CDR1 SGDLS and CDR2 YYNGEE. Trimming pared 0 bases from V and 4 bases from J, leaving 13 bases between. This CDR3 has 15 residues. The CDR3 bases are TGTGCCAGCAGCGTAGGGGCAGGGGAGAGCTATGGCTACACCTTC. Translation: CASSVGAGESYGYTF.